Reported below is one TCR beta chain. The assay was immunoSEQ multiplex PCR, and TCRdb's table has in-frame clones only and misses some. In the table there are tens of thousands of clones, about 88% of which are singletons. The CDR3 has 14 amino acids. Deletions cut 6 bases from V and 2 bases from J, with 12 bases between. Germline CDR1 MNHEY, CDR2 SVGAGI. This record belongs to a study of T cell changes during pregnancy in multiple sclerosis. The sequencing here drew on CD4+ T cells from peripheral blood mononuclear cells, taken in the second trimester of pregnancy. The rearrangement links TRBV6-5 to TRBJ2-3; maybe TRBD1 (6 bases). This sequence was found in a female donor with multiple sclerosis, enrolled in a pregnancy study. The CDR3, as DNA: TGTGCCAGCAGAAAATGGACAGACACAGATACGCAGTATTTT. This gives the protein CASRKWTDTDTQYF.